This T cell receptor beta chain was identified during a study of blood T cell repertoires in COVID-19. Whole-study context: From the United States, Italy and Spain came samples of acute and convalescent COVID-19. PBMCs, B-cell-depleted T cells, or T cells were the source of the cDNA or gDNA that made up the material.

Original analysis: Reference gene primer amplification gave nucleated cell count estimates. Profiling relied on immunoSEQ multiplex PCR, and the TCRdb table lists in-frame clones only, not all of them. Clone size and the V and J calls come from that table; the DNA yielded D and trimming. The table includes about 210,000 clones, 84% detected once. The germline CDR1 and CDR2 sequences are SGHTA and FQGNSA. This CDR3 is built from 11 residues. V was pared by 5 bases and J by 6 bases, with 6 bases between. This sequence joins TRBV7-2 and TRBJ2-3; D possibly corresponds to TRBD2 (5 bases). Sequenced input: peripheral blood. The TCR sequence derives from a man aged 35 to 55 who had recovered from COVID-19. The DNA of the CDR3 is TGTGCCAGCAGCCGAGGGGATACGCAGTATTTT. It yields the protein CASSRGDTQYF.